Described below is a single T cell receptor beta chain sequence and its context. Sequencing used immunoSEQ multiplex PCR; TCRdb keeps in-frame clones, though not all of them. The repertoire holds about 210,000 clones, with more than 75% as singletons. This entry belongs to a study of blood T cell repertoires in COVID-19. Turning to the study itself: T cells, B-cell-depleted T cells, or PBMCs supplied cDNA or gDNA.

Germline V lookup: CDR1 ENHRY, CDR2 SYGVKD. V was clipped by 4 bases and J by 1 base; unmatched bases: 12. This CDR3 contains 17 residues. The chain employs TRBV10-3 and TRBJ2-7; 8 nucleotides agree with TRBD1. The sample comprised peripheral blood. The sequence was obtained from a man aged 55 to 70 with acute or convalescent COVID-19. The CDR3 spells CAISGRDRHDLSYEQYF. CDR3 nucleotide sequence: TGTGCCATCAGTGGTCGGGACAGGCACGATTTATCCTACGAGCAGTACTTC.